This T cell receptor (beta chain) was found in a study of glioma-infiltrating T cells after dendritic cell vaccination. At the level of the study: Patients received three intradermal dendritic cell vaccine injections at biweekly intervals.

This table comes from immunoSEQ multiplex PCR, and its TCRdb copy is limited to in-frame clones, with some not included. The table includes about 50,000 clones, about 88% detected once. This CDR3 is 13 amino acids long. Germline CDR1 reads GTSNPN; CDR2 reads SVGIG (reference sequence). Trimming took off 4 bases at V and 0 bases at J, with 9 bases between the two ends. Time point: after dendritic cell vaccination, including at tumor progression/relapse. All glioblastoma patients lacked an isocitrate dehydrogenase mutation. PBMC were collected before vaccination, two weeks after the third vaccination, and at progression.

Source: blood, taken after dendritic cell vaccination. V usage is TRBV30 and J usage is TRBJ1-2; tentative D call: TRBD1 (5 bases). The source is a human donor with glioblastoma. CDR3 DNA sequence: TGTGCCTGGACCCCGACAGCTAACTATGGCTACACCTTC. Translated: CAWTPTANYGYTF. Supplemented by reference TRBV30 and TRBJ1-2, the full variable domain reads SQTIHQWPATLVQPVGSPLSLECTVEGTSNPNLYWYRQAAGRGLQLLFYSVGIGQISSEVPQNLSASRPQDRQFILSSKKLLLSDSGFYLCAWTPTANYGYTFGSGTRLTVV.